Listed below are T cell receptor beta chains from one sample, sequenced in a study of T cell responses to AZD1222 COVID-19 vaccine. The repertoire was sequenced with immunoSEQ multiplex PCR; TCRdb's copy has only in-frame clones and lacks some. The sample yields 130,000 or so clones, around 90% seen once. The sequenced sample was peripheral blood, obtained 28 days after the second dose of the MenACWY control vaccine. The source is an adult who received the MenACWY meningococcal vaccine as a control. Both conserved end residues are part of each CDR3. The D gene is left open where the match is weak. Clone size is stated in some rows and not others, as once, few, many or a class when expanded.

>once|TRBJ1-4|TRBV7-2|TRBD1
CASSLSRLKPGQEKLFF
TGTGCCAGCAGCTTATCGAGACTCAAACCGGGACAGGAAAAACTGTTTTTT
>-|TRBJ2-1|TRBV7-3|TRBD2
CASSSELAGYNEQFF
TGTGCCAGCAGCTCCGAACTAGCGGGGTACAATGAGCAGTTCTTC
>-|TRBJ1-4|TRBV5-1|-
CASSLVGDNNEKLFF
TGCGCCAGCAGCTTGGTAGGGGACAATAATGAAAAACTGTTTTTT
>-|TRBJ2-3|TRBV13|-
CASSLGGGALDTQYF
TGTGCCAGCAGCTTAGGCGGCGGGGCCCTAGATACGCAGTATTTT
>-|TRBJ1-5|TRBV28|TRBD1
CASSSPGQGMEPQHF
TGTGCCAGCAGTTCCCCAGGACAGGGGATGGAGCCCCAGCATTTT
>-|TRBJ1-1|TRBV5-1|-
CASSLELTGRNTEAFF
TGCGCCAGCAGCTTGGAACTAACAGGGAGGAACACTGAAGCTTTCTTT
>-|TRBJ2-1|TRBV13|TRBD2
CASSFGLAGDEQFF
TGTGCCAGCAGCTTTGGTCTAGCGGGAGATGAGCAGTTCTTC
>-|TRBJ2-5|TRBV6-4|-
CASSAGPQETQYF
TGTGCCAGCAGTGCCGGGCCTCAAGAGACCCAGTACTTC
>-|TRBJ1-1|TRBV15|TRBD1
CATSRSGTGGTEAFF
TGTGCCACCAGCAGATCCGGGACAGGGGGCACTGAAGCTTTCTTT
>-|TRBJ1-3|TRBV28|-
CAEGPRGGNTIYF
TGTGCAGAGGGCCCTCGAGGTGGAAACACCATATATTTT
>-|TRBJ1-5|TRBV11-2|-
CASSSGQPQHF
TGTGCCAGCAGCTCGGGTCAGCCCCAGCATTTT
>once|TRBJ2-7|TRBV5-8|TRBD2
CASSLAKWGLAGSYEQYF
TGTGCCAGCAGCTTGGCCAAGTGGGGTCTAGCGGGATCCTACGAGCAGTACTTC
>-|TRBJ1-4|TRBV27|-
CASTRGGNEKLFF
TGTGCCAGCACAAGGGGGGGTAATGAAAAACTGTTTTTT
>-|TRBJ2-3|TRBV28|-
CASSPPRTTDTQYF
TGTGCCAGCAGTCCCCCCCGGACCACAGATACGCAGTATTTT
>-|TRBJ1-5|TRBV25-1|-
CASSEGHISNQPQHF
TGTGCCAGCAGTGAAGGACATATTAGCAATCAGCCCCAGCATTTT